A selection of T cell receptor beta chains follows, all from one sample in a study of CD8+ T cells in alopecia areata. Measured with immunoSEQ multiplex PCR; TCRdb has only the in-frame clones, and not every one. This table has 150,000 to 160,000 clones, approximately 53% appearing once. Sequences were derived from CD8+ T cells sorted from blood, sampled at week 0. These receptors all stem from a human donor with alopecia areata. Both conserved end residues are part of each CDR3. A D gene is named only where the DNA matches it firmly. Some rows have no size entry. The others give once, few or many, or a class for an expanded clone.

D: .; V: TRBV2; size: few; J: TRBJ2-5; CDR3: CASSEIGRTQETQYF; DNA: TGTGCCAGCAGTGAAATAGGCAGGACCCAAGAGACCCAGTACTTC
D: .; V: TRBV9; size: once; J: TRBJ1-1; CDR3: CASSVGGSNTEAFF; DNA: TGTGCCAGCAGCGTAGGAGGGAGTAACACTGAAGCTTTCTTT
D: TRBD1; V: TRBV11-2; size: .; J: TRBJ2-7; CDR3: CASSPPDRGYEQYF; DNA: TGTGCCAGCAGCCCCCCCGACAGGGGCTACGAGCAGTACTTC
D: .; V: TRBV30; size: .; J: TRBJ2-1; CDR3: CAWSKGNEQFF; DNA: TGTGCCTGGAGTAAGGGGAATGAGCAGTTCTTC
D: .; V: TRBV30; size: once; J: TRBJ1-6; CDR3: CAHQSGLGSPLHF; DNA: TGTGCCCATCAGTCAGGGTTGGGTTCACCCCTCCACTTT
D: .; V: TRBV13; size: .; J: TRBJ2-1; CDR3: CASSLAVNEQFF; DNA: TGTGCCAGCAGCTTAGCTGTGAACGAGCAGTTCTTC
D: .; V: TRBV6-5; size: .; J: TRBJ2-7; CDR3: CASKRSGTFYEQYF; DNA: TGTGCCAGCAAGCGTTCCGGGACTTTCTACGAGCAGTACTTC
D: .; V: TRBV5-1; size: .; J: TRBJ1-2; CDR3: CASSSRDEGPYGYTF; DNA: TGCGCCAGCAGCAGCCGGGACGAGGGCCCTTATGGCTACACCTTC
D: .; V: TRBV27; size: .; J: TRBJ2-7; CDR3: CASWGAVDEQYF; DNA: TGTGCCAGCTGGGGAGCTGTGGACGAGCAGTACTTC
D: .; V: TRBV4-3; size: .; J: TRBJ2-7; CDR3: CASSQSTGFSYEQYF; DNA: TGCGCCAGCAGCCAATCTACAGGCTTTTCCTACGAGCAGTACTTC
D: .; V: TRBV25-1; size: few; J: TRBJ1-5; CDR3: CASSDGIGQPQHF; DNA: TGTGCCAGCAGTGACGGGATAGGTCAGCCCCAGCATTTT
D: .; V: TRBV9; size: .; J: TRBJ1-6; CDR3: CASSAYNSPLHF; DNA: TGTGCCAGCAGCGCGTATAATTCACCCCTCCACTTT
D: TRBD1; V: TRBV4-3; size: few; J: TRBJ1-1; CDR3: CASSQKIIQTGSTEAFF; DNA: TGCGCCAGCAGCCAAAAGATAATACAGACAGGGAGCACTGAAGCTTTCTTT
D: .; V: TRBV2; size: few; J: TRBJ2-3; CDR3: CASNWNSEADTQYF; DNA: TGTGCCAGCAATTGGAATAGCGAGGCAGATACGCAGTATTTT
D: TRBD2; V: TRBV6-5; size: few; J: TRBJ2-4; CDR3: CASSSRGGSAKNIQYF; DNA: TGTGCCAGCAGTTCCCGGGGGGGGAGCGCCAAAAACATTCAGTACTTC
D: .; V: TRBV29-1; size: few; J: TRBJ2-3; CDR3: CSVEGSPTDTQYF; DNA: TGCAGCGTTGAGGGCTCCCCCACAGATACGCAGTATTTT
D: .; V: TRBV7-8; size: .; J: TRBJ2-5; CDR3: CASSSEETQYF; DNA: TGTGCCAGCAGCTCCGAAGAGACCCAGTACTTC
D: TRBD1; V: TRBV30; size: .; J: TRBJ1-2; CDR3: CAQTGTGLHYGYTF; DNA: TGTGCCCAAACCGGGACAGGTTTGCACTATGGCTACACCTTC
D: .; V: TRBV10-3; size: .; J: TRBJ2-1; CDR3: CAISPAAGVNEQFF; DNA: TGTGCCATCAGCCCCGCTGCAGGGGTCAATGAGCAGTTCTTC
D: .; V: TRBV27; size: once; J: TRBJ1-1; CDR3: CASRDQTGSDTEAFF; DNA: TGTGCCAGCAGGGACCAAACAGGGTCGGACACTGAAGCTTTCTTT
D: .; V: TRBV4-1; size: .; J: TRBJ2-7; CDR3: CASSQVGGYEQYF; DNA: TGCGCCAGCAGCCAAGTTGGTGGGTACGAGCAGTACTTC
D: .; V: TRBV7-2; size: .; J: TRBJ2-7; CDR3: CASSLGGGPDYEQYF; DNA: TGTGCCAGCAGCTTAGGAGGGGGGCCTGACTATGAGCAGTACTTC
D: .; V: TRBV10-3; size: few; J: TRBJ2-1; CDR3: CAISGRDEQFF; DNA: TGTGCCATCAGCGGACGGGATGAGCAGTTCTTC
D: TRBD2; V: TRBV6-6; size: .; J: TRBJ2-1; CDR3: CASSYGLAGGVNEQFF; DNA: TGTGCCAGCAGTTACGGTCTAGCGGGGGGGGTTAATGAGCAGTTCTTC
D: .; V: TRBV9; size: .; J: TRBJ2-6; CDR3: CASSVDRTVGANVLTF; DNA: TGTGCCAGCAGCGTAGATAGGACTGTTGGGGCCAACGTCCTGACTTTC
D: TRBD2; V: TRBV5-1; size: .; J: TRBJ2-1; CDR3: CASSGPVSGGSYNEQFF; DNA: TGCGCCAGCAGCGGCCCGGTAAGCGGGGGCTCCTACAATGAGCAGTTCTTC
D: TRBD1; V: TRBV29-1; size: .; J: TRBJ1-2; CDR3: CSERTGKVVGNGYTF; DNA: TGCAGCGAACGGACAGGGAAAGTAGTCGGGAATGGCTACACCTTC
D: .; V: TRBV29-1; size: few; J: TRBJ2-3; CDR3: CSVIALLTDTQYF; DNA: TGCAGCGTCATAGCACTTCTCACAGATACGCAGTATTTT
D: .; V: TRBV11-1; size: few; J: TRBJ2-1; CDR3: CASSQRDNEQFF; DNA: TGTGCCAGCAGCCAGCGTGACAATGAGCAGTTCTTC
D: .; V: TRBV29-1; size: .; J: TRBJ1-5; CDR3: CSVELGSNQPQHF; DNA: TGCAGCGTTGAGTTAGGGTCCAATCAGCCCCAGCATTTT
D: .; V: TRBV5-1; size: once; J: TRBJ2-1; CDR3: CASKGNEQFF; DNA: TGCGCCAGCAAGGGGAATGAGCAGTTCTTC
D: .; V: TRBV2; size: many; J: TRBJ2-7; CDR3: CASDLGSEQYF; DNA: TGTGCCAGCGATTTGGGGAGCGAGCAGTACTTC
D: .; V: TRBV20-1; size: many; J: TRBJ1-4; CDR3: CSARRNEKLFF; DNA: TGCAGTGCTAGGAGGAATGAAAAACTGTTTTTT
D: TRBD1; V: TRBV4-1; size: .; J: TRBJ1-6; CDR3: CASSHRPLQGRNSPLHF; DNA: TGCGCCAGCAGCCACCGACCCCTACAGGGGAGGAATTCACCCCTCCACTTT
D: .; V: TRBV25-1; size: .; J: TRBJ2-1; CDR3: CASRGTFNEQFF; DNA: TGTGCCAGCAGAGGGACTTTCAATGAGCAGTTCTTC
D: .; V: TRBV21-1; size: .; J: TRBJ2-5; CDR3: CASSKEDRTARETQYF; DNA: TGTGCCAGCAGCAAAGAAGATAGGACAGCCCGGGAGACCCAGTACTTC
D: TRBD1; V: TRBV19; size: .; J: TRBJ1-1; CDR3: CASSIDKTGQPEAFF; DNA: TGTGCCAGTAGTATAGATAAGACGGGACAGCCTGAAGCTTTCTTT
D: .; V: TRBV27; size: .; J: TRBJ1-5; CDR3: CASSPQAGAQPQHF; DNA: TGTGCCAGCAGTCCCCAGGCGGGGGCTCAGCCCCAGCATTTT
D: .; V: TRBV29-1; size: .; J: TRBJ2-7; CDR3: CSVPGTTYEQYF; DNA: TGCAGCGTTCCCGGGACAACCTACGAGCAGTACTTC
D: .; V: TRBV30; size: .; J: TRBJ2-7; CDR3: CAWRRGREQYF; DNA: TGTGCCTGGCGCAGGGGTAGAGAGCAGTACTTC
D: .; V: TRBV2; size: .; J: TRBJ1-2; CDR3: CASSETNYGYTF; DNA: TGTGCCAGCAGTGAGACAAACTATGGCTACACCTTC
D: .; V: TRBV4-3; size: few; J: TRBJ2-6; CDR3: CASSQAASGANVLTF; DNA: TGCGCCAGCAGCCAAGCGGCCTCTGGGGCCAACGTCCTGACTTTC